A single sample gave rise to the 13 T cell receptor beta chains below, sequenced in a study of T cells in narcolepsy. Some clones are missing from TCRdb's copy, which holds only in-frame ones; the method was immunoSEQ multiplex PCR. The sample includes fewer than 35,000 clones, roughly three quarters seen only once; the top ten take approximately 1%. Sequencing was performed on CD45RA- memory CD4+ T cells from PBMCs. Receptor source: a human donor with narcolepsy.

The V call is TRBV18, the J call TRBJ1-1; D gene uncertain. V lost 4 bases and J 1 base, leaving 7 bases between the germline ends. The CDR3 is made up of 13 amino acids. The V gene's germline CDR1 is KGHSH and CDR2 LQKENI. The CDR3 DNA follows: TGTGCCAGCTCACTCCGCCAGAACACTGAAGCTTTCTTT. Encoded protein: CASSLRQNTEAFF.

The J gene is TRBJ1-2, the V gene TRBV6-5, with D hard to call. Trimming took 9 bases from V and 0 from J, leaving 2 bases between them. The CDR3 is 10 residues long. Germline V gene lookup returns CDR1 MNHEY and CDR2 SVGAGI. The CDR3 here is CASANYGYTF. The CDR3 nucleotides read TGTGCCAGTGCTAACTATGGCTACACCTTC.

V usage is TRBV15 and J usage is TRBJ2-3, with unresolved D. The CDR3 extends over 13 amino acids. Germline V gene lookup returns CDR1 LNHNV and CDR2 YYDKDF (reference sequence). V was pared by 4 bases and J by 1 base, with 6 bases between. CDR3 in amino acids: CATSTKGTDTQYF. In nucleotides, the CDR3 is TGTGCCACCAGCACGAAGGGCACAGATACGCAGTATTTT.

CDR3 DNA: TGCGCCAGCGGCAGGGTCAACAATGAGCAGTTCTTC. It codes for CASGRVNNEQFF. The V call is TRBV10-1, the J call TRBJ2-1; weak D call: TRBD1 (5 bases). Germline CDR1 reads WNHNN; CDR2 reads SYGVQD (reference sequence). V was shortened by 8 bases and J by 5 bases, with 10 bases between the two germline ends. The CDR3 covers 12 residues.

CDR3 nucleotides: TGTGCCAGCACTCATACTAGCGGGAGAGACGGGGAGCTGTTTTTT. Its protein product is CASTHTSGRDGELFF. This chain connects TRBV6-1 to TRBJ2-2; 11 bases fit TRBD2. Germline assignment: CDR1 MNHNS and CDR2 SASEGT. The CDR3 has 15 amino acids. With 7 bases clipped from V and 7 bases from J, the junction kept 8 bases outside the gene matches.

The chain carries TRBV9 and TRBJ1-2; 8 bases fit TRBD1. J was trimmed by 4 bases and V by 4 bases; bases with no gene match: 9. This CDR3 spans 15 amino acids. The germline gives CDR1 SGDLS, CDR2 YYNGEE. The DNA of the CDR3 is TGTGCCAGCAGCACCTCGGACAGGGAAGGCTATGGCTACACCTTC. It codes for CASSTSDREGYGYTF.

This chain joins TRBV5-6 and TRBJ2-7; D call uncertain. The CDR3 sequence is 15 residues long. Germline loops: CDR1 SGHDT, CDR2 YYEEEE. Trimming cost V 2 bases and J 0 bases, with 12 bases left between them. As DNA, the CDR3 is TGTGCCAGCAGCTTTCGGGCCTACAGCTCCTACGAGCAGTACTTC. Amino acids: CASSFRAYSSYEQYF. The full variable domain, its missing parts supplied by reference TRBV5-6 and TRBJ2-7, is DAGVTQSPTHLIKTRGQQVTLRCSPKSGHDTVSWYQQALGQGPQFIFQYYEEEERQRGNFPDRFSGHQFPNYSSELNVNALLLGDSALYLCASSFRAYSSYEQYFGPGTRLTVT.

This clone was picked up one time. The chain's CDR3 is CAWDNTMNTEAFF. For the CDR3, the DNA is TGTGCCTGGGACAACACAATGAACACTGAAGCTTTCTTT. This chain joins TRBV30 and TRBJ1-1; D is unresolved. This CDR3 is built from 13 residues. V lost 5 bases, J lost 0 bases, and 10 bases lay in between. Germline CDR1 reads GTSNPN; CDR2 reads SVGIG (reference sequence). The full variable domain, in which reference TRBV30 and TRBJ1-1 provide the parts outside the CDR3, is SQTIHQWPATLVQPVGSPLSLECTVEGTSNPNLYWYRQAAGRGLQLLFYSVGIGQISSEVPQNLSASRPQDRQFILSSKKLLLSDSGFYLCAWDNTMNTEAFFGQGTRLTVV.

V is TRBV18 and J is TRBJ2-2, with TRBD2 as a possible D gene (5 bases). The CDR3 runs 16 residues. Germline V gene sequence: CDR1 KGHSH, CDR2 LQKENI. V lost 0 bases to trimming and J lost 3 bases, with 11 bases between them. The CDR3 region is CASSPPGRTDTGELFF. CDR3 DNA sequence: TGTGCCAGCTCACCACCTGGCCGGACTGACACCGGGGAGCTGTTTTTT. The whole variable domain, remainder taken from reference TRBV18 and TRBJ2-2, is NAGVMQNPRHLVRRRGQEARLRCSPMKGHSHVYWYRQLPEEGLKFMVYLQKENIIDESGMPKERFSAEFPKEGPSILRIQQVVRGDSAAYFCASSPPGRTDTGELFFGEGSRLTVL.

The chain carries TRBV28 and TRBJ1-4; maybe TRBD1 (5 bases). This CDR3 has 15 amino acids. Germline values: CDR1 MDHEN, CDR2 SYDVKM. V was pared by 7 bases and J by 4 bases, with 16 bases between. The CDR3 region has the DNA TGTGCCAGCAATATACCTAGGGGCGGTAATGAAAAACTGTTTTTT. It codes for CASNIPRGGNEKLFF.

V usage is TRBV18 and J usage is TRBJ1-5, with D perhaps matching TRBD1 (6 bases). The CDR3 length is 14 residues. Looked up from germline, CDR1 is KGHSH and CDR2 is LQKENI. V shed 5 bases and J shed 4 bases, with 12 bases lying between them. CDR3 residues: CASSATTGNQPQHF. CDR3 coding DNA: TGTGCCAGCTCAGCAACCACAGGGAATCAGCCCCAGCATTTT.

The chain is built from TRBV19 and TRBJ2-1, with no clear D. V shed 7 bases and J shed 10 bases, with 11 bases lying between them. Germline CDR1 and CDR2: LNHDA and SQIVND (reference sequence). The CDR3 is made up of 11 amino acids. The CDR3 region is CASTGAREQFF. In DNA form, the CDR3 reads TGTGCCAGTACCGGCGCCCGAGAGCAGTTCTTC. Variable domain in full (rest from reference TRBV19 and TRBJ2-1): DGGITQSPKYLFRKEGQNVTLSCEQNLNHDAMYWYRQDPGQGLRLIYYSQIVNDFQKGDIAEGYSVSREKKESFPLTVTSAQKNPTAFYLCASTGAREQFFGPGTRLTVL.

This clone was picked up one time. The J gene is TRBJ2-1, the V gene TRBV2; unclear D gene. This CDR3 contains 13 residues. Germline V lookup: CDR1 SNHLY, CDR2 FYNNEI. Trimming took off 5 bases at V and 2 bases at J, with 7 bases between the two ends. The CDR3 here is CASSLGPYNEQFF. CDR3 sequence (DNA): TGTGCCAGCAGTTTAGGGCCCTACAATGAGCAGTTCTTC.